This T cell receptor beta chain was retrieved from a study of regulatory T cells in long-lasting Graves disease. Overall study findings and caveats: TRBV28, TRBJ1-2 and TRBJ2-5 emerged as the favored segments in persistent disease. Accuracy was possibly reduced by small sample size. Lower TCR diversity was seen in persistent Graves' patients than in newly diagnosed ones.

A note on this clonotype: Its antigen is not known.

Library construction for TCR beta used iRepertoire HTBI primers and Arm-PCR of CDR3 regions. Each CDR3 protein is one row after TCRdb ran MiXCR on the multiplex PCR reads. The profile shows 310,000 or so distinct CDR3 sequences, around a fifth of them singletons. Time point noted: persistent/refractory GD, antithyroid drugs over 5 years with positive TRAb. There was RNA extracted from PBMCs, and the TCR library was made from it. This CDR3 region has 15 residues. Germline CDR1 is MDHEN and CDR2 is SYDVKM. V was clipped by 5 bases and J by 3 bases; unmatched bases: 6. The starting material was peripheral blood mononuclear cells (PBMCs), obtained when the disease was refractory, from a patient treated with antithyroid drugs. The TCR originated in a female donor with Graves disease. J is TRBJ2-3 and V is TRBV28; 9 nucleotides match TRBD2. CDR3 sequence reads: CASSRGAGGTDTQYF. Here the CDR3 DNA reads TGTGCCAGCAGTCGCGGAGCGGGAGGAACAGATACGCAGTATTTT.